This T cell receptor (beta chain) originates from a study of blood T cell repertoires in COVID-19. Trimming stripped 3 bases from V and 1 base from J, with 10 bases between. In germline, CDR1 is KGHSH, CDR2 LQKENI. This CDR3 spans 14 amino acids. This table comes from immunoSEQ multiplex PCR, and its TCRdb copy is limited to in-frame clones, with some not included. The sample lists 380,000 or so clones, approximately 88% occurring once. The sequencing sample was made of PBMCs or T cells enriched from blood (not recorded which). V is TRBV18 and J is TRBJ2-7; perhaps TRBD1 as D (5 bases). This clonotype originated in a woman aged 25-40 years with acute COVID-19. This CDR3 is CASSPAGLSYEQYF. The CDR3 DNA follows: TGTGCCAGCTCACCGGCAGGGCTGTCCTACGAGCAGTACTTC.